This T cell receptor (beta chain) derives from a study of shared clonotypes between healthy human individuals. V lost 5 bases and J lost 1, with 11 bases in between. The germline V gene has CDR1 GTSNPN and CDR2 SVGIG (reference sequence). The CDR3 is made up of 13 amino acids. In the original processing: ImmunoSEQ only sent back junction sequences with no quality scores, so filtering was done differently. Only in-frame clones appear in the TCRdb table, and some are missing; sequencing was by immunoSEQ multiplex PCR. V and J calls plus clone size are reproduced from that table; the DNA served to infer D and trimming. The data hold around 1,100,000 clones, with 60% to 80% observed a single time.

The sample was memory CD4+ T cells from PBMCs. Subset described: CD45RA-negative fraction. This sequence was found in a man aged 18 to 30 in good health. Some clones in this sample may be carry-over from other donors' samples. V is TRBV30 and J is TRBJ1-2; perhaps TRBD1 as D (5 bases). CDR3 amino acids: CAWGRDLNYGYTF. In DNA, the CDR3 is TGTGCCTGGGGAAGGGACCTTAACTATGGCTACACCTTC. The full variable domain, with the rest looked up from reference TRBV30 and TRBJ1-2, is SQTIHQWPATLVQPVGSPLSLECTVEGTSNPNLYWYRQAAGRGLQLLFYSVGIGQISSEVPQNLSASRPQDRQFILSSKKLLLSDSGFYLCAWGRDLNYGYTFGSGTRLTVV.